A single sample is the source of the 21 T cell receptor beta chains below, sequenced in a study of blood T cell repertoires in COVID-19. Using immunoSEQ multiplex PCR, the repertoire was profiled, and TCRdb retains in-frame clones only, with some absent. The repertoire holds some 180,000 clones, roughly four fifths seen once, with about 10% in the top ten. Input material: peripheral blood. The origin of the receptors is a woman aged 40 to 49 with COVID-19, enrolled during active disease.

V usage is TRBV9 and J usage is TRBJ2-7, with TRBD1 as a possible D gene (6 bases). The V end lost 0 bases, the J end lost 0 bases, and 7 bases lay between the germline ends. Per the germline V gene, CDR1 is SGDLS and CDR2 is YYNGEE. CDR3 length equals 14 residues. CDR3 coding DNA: TGTGCCAGCAGCGTAGCACAGGGCTCCTACGAGCAGTACTTC. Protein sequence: CASSVAQGSYEQYF.

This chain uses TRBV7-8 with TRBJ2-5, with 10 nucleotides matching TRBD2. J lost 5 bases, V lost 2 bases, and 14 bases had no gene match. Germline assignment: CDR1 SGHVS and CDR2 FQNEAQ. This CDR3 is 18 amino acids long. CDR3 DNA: TGTGCCAGCAGCTTACGCCCAGGGACTAGCGAGAGGGTGGAGACCCAGTACTTC. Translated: CASSLRPGTSERVETQYF.

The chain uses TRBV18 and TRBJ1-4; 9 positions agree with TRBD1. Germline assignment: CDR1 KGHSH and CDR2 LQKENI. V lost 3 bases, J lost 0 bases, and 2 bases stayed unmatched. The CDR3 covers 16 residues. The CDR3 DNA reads TGTGCCAGCTCACCGGGACAGGGATCAACTAATGAAAAACTGTTTTTT. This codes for CASSPGQGSTNEKLFF.

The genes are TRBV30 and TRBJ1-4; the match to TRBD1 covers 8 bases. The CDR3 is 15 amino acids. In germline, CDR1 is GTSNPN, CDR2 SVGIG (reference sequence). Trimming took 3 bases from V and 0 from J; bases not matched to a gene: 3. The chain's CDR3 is CAWSHRGSTNEKLFF. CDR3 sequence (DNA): TGTGCCTGGAGCCACAGGGGGTCAACTAATGAAAAACTGTTTTTT.

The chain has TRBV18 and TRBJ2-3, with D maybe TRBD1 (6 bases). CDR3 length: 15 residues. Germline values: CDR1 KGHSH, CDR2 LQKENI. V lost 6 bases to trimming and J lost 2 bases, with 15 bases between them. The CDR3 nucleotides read TGTGCCAGCTCCCCCGGACAGCCCGTCACAGATACGCAGTATTTT. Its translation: CASSPGQPVTDTQYF. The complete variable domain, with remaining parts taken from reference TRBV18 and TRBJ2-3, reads NAGVMQNPRHLVRRRGQEARLRCSPMKGHSHVYWYRQLPEEGLKFMVYLQKENIIDESGMPKERFSAEFPKEGPSILRIQQVVRGDSAAYFCASSPGQPVTDTQYFGPGTRLTVL.

The CDR3 DNA reads TGTGCCAGCAGCAACGTGGGGCGCAGGACCGGGGAGCTGTTTTTT. It yields the protein CASSNVGRRTGELFF. The V and J genes are TRBV11-2 and TRBJ2-2; D is possibly TRBD1 (5 bases). CDR1 and CDR2 from the germline V gene are SGHAT and FQNNGV. The ends were cut back, 5 bases at V and 5 bases at J, with 15 bases in the middle. This CDR3 has 15 amino acids.

The chain's CDR3 is CASSTLGTGRSTEAFF. For the CDR3, the DNA is TGTGCCAGTAGTACTTTAGGGACAGGGAGGAGCACTGAAGCTTTCTTT. This rearrangement joins TRBV19 to TRBJ1-1, with 9 nucleotides matching TRBD1. Per the germline V gene, CDR1 is LNHDA and CDR2 is SQIVND (reference sequence). The CDR3 is made up of 16 amino acids. V lost 4 bases and J lost 4; bases outside the gene matches: 10.

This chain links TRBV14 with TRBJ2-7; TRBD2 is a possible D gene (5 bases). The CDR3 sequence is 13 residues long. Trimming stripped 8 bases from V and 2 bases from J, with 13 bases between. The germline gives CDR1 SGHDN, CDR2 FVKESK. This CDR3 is CASAAGRAYEQYF. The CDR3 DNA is TGTGCCAGCGCCGCCGGGCGGGCCTACGAGCAGTACTTC.

DNA for the CDR3: TGTGCCAGTAGTAACCCGGACAGTTATCAGCCCCAGCATTTT. Translating it yields CASSNPDSYQPQHF. The chain carries TRBV19 and TRBJ1-5; D possibly corresponds to TRBD1 (6 bases). Looked up from germline, CDR1 is LNHDA and CDR2 is SQIVND (reference sequence). V lost 4 bases and J 5 bases, leaving 12 bases between the germline ends. The CDR3 runs to 14 residues.

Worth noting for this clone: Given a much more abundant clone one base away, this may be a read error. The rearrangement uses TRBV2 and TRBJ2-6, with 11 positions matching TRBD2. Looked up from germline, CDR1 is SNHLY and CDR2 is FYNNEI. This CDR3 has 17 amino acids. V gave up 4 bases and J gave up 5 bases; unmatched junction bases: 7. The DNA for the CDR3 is TGTGCCAGCAGTGGGGTTAGCGGGAGGGGCCGGGCCAACGTCCTGACTTTC. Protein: CASSGVSGRGRANVLTF.

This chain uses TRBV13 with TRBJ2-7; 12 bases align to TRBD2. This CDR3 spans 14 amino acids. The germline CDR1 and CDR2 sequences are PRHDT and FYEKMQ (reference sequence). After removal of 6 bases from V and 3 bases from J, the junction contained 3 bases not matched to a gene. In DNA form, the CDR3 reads TGTGCCAGCAGACTAGCGGGAGGTAGCTACGAGCAGTACTTC. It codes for CASRLAGGSYEQYF.

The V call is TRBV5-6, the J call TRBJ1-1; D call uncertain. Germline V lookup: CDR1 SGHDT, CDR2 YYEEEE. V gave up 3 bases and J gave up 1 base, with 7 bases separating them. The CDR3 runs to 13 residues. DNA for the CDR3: TGTGCCAGCAGCTGGGCCGCGAACACTGAAGCTTTCTTT. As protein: CASSWAANTEAFF. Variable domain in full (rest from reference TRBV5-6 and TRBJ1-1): DAGVTQSPTHLIKTRGQQVTLRCSPKSGHDTVSWYQQALGQGPQFIFQYYEEEERQRGNFPDRFSGHQFPNYSSELNVNALLLGDSALYLCASSWAANTEAFFGQGTRLTVV.

CDR3 in DNA: TGTGCCAGTAATTTAGGGGTTTCACCCCTCCACTTT. Encoded protein: CASNLGVSPLHF. The chain uses TRBV19 and TRBJ1-6; D may be TRBD1 (5 bases). The CDR3 is made up of 12 amino acids. Trimming left V 7 bases short and J 9 bases short, with 10 bases between. Germline loops: CDR1 LNHDA, CDR2 SQIVND (reference sequence). Supplemented by reference TRBV19 and TRBJ1-6, the full variable domain reads DGGITQSPKYLFRKEGQNVTLSCEQNLNHDAMYWYRQDPGQGLRLIYYSQIVNDFQKGDIAEGYSVSREKKESFPLTVTSAQKNPTAFYLCASNLGVSPLHFGNGTRLTVT.

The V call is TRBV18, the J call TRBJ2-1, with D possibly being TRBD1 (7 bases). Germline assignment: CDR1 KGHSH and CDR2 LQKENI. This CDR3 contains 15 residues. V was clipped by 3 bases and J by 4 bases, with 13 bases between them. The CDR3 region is CASSPKEGAYNEQFF. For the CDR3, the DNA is TGTGCCAGCTCACCGAAGGAGGGGGCTTACAATGAGCAGTTCTTC.

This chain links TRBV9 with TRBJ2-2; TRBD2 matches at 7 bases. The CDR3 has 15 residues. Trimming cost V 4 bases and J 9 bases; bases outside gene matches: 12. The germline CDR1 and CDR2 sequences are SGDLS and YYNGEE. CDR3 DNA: TGTGCCAGCAGCCCCGGCGGGGGTCCAGACTGGGAGCTGTTTTTT. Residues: CASSPGGGPDWELFF.

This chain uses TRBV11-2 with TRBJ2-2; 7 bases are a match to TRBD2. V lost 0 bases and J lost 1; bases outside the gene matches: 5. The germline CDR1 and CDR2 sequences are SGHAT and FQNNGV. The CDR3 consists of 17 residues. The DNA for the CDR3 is TGTGCCAGCAGCTTAGATCCAGGGAGGGGGAACACCGGGGAGCTGTTTTTT. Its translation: CASSLDPGRGNTGELFF.

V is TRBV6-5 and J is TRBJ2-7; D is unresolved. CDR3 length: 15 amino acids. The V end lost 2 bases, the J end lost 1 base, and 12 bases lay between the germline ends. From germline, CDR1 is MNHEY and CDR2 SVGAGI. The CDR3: CASSYPRILSYEQYV. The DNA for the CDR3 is TGTGCCAGCAGTTACCCCAGGATCCTTTCCTACGAGCAGTACGTC.

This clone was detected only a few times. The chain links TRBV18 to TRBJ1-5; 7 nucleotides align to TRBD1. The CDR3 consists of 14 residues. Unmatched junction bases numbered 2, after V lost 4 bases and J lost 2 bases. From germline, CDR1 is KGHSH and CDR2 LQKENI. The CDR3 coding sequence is TGTGCCAGCTCACAGGGGGCTGGCAATCAGCCCCAGCATTTT. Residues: CASSQGAGNQPQHF.

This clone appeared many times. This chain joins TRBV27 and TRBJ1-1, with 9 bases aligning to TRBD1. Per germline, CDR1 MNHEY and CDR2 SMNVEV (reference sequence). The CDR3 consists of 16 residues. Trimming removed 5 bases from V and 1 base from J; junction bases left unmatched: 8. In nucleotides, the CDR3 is TGTGCCAGCAGTGTCCCGGGACAGGGTTCGAACACTGAAGCTTTCTTT. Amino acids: CASSVPGQGSNTEAFF.

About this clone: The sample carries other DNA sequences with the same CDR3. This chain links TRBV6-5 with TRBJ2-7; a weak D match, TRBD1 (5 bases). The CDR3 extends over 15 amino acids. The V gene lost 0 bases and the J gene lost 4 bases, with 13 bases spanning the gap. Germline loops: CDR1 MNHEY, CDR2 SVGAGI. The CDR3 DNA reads TGTGCCAGCAGTTACTCAGGCACAGGCGGTTACGAGCAGTACTTC. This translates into CASSYSGTGGYEQYF.

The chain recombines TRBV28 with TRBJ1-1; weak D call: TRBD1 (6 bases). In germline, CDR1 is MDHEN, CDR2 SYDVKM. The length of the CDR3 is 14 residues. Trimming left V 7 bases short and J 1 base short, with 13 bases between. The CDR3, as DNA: TGTGCCAGCACCATCGGACAGCCGAACACTGAAGCTTTCTTT. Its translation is CASTIGQPNTEAFF.